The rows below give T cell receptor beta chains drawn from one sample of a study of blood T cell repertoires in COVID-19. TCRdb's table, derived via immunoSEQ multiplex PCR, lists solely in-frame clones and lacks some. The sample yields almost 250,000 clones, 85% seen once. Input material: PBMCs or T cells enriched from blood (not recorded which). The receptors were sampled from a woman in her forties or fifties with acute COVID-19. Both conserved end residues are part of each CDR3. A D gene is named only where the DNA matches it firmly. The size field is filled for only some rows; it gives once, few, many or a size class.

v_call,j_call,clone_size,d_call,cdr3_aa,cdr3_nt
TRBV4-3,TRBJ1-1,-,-,CASSPTAGRDFDHEAFF,TGCGCCAGCAGCCCCACTGCGGGCAGGGACTTCGACCATGAAGCTTTCTTT
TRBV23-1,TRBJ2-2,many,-,CARRGGLNTGELFF,TGCGCGAGAAGGGGGGGCTTAAACACCGGGGAGCTGTTTTTT
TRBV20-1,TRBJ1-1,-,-,CSASAEAFF,TGCAGTGCTAGCGCTGAAGCTTTCTTT
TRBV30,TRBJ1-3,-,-,CAWSGTNSGNTIYF,TGTGCCTGGAGCGGGACAAACTCTGGAAACACCATATATTTT
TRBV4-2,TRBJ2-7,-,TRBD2,CASSQLKVGKLAGGHSYEQYF,TGTGCCAGCAGCCAGCTTAAGGTGGGGAAACTAGCGGGGGGGCACTCCTACGAGCAGTACTTC
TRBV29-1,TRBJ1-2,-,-,CSVEKPPAGYGYTF,TGCAGCGTTGAAAAGCCCCCGGCGGGCTATGGCTACACCTTC
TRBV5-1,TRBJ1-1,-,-,CASSFGGFSNTEAFF,TGCGCCAGCAGCTTTGGGGGGTTTTCGAACACTGAAGCTTTCTTT
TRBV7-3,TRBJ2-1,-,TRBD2,CASSFSGAKGNEQFF,TGTGCCAGCAGCTTTAGCGGGGCGAAGGGCAATGAGCAGTTCTTC
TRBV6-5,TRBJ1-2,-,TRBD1,CARTGGVYGYTF,TGTGCCAGGACAGGGGGCGTCTATGGCTACACCTTC
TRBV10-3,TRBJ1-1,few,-,CAIRREGNTEAFF,TGTGCCATCAGACGCGAGGGGAACACTGAAGCTTTCTTT
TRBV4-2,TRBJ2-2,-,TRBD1,CASSQDTGVTGELFF,TGTGCCAGCAGCCAAGATACAGGGGTTACCGGGGAGCTGTTTTTT
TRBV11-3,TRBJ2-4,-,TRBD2,CASSHSVAGENIQYF,TGTGCCAGCAGCCATTCCGTAGCGGGGGAAAACATTCAGTACTTC